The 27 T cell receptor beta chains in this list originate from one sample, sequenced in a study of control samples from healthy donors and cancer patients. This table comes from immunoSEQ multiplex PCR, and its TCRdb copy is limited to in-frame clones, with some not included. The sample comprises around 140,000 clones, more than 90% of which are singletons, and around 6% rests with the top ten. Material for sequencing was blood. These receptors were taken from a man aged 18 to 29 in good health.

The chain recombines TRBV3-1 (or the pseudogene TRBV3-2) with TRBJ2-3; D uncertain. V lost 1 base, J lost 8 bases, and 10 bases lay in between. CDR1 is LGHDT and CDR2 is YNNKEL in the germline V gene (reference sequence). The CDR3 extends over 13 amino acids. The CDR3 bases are TGTGCCAGCAGCCAAGGTTCCACTTTTACGCAGTATTTT. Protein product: CASSQGSTFTQYF.

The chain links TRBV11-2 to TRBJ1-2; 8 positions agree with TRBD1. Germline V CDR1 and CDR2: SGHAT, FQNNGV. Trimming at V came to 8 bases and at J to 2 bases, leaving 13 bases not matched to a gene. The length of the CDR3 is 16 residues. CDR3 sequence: CASLPLRDRSNYGYTF. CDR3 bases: TGTGCCAGCCTACCACTACGGGACAGGTCCAACTATGGCTACACCTTC.

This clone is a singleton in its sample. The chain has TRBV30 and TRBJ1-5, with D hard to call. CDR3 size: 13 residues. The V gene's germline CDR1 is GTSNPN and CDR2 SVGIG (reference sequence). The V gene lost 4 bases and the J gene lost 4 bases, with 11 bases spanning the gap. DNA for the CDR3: TGTGCCTGGACCTACAGCTATAATCAGCCCCAGCATTTT. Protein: CAWTYSYNQPQHF.

The CDR3 is CASSQVSISGTEAFF. DNA for the CDR3: TGTGCCAGCAGCCAAGTTAGCATTTCCGGCACTGAAGCTTTCTTT. The V gene is TRBV14, the J gene TRBJ1-1, with D hard to call. Germline V CDR1 and CDR2: SGHDN, FVKESK. Between the trimmed V and J ends, which lost 1 base and 4 bases, there was a span of 13 bases. This CDR3 spans 15 amino acids.

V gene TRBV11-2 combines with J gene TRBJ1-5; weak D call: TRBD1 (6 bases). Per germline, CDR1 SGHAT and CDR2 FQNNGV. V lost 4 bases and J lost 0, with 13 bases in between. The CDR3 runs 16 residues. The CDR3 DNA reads TGTGCCAGCAGCTCGGCAGGGGATTATAGCAATCAGCCCCAGCATTTT. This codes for CASSSAGDYSNQPQHF.

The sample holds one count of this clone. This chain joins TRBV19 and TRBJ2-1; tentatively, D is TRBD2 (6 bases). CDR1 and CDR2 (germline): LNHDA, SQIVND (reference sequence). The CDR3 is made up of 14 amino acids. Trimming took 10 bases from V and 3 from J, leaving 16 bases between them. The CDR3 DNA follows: TGTGCCACCACTCCGGGAGACGGCTACAATGAGCAGTTCTTC. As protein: CATTPGDGYNEQFF.

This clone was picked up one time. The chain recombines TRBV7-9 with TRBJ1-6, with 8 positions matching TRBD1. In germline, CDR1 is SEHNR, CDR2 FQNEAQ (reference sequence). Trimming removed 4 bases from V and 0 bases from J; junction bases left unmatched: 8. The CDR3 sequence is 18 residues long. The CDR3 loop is CASSSRQGKSSYNSPLHF. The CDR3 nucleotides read TGTGCCAGCAGCTCGCGACAGGGGAAGAGCTCCTATAATTCACCCCTCCACTTT. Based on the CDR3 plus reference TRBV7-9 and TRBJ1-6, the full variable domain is DTGVSQNPRHKITKRGQNVTFRCDPISEHNRLYWYRQTLGQGPEFLTYFQNEAQLEKSRLLSDRFSAERPKGSFSTLEIQRTEQGDSAMYLCASSSRQGKSSYNSPLHFGNGTRLTVT.

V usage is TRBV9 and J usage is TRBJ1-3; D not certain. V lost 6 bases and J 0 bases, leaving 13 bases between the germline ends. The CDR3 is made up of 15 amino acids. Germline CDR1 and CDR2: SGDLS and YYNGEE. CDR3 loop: CASNPTGISGNTIYF. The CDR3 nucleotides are TGTGCCAGCAACCCAACGGGGATCTCTGGAAACACCATATATTTT.

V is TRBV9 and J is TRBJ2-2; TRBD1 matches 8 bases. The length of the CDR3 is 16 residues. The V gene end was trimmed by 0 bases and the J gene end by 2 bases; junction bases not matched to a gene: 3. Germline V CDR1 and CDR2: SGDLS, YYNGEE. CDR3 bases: TGTGCCAGCAGCGTAGGCCCAGGGGGCAACACCGGGGAGCTGTTTTTT. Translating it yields CASSVGPGGNTGELFF.

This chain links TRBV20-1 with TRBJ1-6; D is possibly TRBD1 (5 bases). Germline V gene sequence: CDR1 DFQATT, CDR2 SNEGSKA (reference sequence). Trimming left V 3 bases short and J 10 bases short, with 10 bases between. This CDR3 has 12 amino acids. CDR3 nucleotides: TGCAGTGCTAGTCGGCGGGACTCACCCCTCCACTTT. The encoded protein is CSASRRDSPLHF.

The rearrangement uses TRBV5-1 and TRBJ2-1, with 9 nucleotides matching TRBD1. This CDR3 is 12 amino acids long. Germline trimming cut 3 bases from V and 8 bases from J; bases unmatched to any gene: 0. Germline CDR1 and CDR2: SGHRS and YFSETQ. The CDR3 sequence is CASSWDRDEQFF. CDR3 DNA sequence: TGCGCCAGCAGCTGGGACAGGGATGAGCAGTTCTTC.

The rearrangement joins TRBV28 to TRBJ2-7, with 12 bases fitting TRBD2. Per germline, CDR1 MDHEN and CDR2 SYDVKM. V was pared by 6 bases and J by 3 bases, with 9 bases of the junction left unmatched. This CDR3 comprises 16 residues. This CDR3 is CASRMPTSGGHYEQYF. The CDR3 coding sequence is TGTGCCAGCAGAATGCCGACTAGCGGGGGTCACTACGAGCAGTACTTC.

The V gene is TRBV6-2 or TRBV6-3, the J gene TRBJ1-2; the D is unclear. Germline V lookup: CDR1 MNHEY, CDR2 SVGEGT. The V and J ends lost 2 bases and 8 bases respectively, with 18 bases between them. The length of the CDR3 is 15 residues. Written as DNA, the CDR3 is TGTGCCAGCAGTTACCCGGGTCTCGGGCGACCGGGCTACACCTTC. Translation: CASSYPGLGRPGYTF.

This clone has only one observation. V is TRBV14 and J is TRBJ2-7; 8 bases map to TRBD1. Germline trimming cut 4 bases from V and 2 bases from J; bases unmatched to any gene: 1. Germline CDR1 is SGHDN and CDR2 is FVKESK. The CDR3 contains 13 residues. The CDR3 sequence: CASSRRGPYEQYF. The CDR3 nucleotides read TGTGCCAGCAGCCGCAGGGGGCCCTACGAGCAGTACTTC.

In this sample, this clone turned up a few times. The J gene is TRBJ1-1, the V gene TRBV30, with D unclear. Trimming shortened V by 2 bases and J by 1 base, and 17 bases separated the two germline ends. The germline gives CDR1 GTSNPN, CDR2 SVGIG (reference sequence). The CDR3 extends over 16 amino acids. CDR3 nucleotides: TGTGCCTGGAGTTTTGGTTCCTGGGATCCGAACACTGAAGCTTTCTTT. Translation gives CAWSFGSWDPNTEAFF.

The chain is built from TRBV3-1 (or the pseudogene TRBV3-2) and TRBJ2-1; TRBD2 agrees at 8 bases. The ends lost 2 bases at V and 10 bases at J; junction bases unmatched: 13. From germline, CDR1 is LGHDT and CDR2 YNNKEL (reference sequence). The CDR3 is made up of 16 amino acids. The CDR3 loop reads CASSQTGRGGVEEQFF. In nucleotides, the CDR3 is TGTGCCAGCAGCCAAACGGGACGGGGGGGCGTAGAAGAGCAGTTCTTC.

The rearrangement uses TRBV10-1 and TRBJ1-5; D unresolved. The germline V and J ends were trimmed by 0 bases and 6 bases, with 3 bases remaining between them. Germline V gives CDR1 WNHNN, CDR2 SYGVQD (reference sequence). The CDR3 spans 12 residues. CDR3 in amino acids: CASSESGQPQHF. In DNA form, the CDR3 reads TGCGCCAGCAGTGAGTCGGGTCAGCCCCAGCATTTT.

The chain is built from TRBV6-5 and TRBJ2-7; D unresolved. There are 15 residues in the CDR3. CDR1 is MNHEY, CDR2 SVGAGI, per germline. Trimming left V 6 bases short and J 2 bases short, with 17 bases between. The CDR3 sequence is CASRRNLQVTYEQYF. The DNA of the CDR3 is TGTGCCAGCAGACGAAATTTGCAGGTTACCTACGAGCAGTACTTC.

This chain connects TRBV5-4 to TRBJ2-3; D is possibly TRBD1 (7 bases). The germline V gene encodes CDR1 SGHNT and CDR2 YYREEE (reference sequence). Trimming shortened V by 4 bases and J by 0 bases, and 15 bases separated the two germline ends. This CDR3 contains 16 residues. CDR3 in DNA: TGTGCCAGCAGCGCGGGGACAGCAGCTAGCACAGATACGCAGTATTTT. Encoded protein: CASSAGTAASTDTQYF.

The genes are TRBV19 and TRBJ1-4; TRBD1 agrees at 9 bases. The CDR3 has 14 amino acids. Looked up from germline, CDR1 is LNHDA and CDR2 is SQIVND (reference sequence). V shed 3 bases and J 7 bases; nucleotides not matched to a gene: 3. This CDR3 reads CASSIDRGAEKLFF. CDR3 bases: TGTGCCAGTAGTATTGACAGGGGGGCTGAAAAACTGTTTTTT.

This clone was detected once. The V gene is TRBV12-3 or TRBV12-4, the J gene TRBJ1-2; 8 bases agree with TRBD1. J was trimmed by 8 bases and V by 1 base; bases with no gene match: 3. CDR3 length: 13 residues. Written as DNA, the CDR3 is TGTGCCAGCAGTTTAGGACAGGGGCGAGGCTACACCTTC. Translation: CASSLGQGRGYTF.

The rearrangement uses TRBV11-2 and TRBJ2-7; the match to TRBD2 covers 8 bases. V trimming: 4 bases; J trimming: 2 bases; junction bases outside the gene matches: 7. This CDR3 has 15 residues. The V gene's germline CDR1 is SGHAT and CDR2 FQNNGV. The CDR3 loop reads CASSSVAGGPYEQYF. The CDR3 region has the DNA TGTGCCAGCAGCTCCGTGGCGGGGGGTCCCTACGAGCAGTACTTC.

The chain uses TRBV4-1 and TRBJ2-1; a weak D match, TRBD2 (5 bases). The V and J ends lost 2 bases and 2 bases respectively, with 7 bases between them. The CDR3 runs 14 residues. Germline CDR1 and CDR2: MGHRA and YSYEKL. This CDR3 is CASSQSRAYNEQFF. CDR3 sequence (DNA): TGCGCCAGCAGCCAATCGAGGGCCTACAATGAGCAGTTCTTC.

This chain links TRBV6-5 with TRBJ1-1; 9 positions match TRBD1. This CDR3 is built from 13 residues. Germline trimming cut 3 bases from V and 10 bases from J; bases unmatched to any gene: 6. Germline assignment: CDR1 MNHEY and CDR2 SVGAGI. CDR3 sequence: CASSYQPGQGAFF. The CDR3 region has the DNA TGTGCCAGCAGTTATCAGCCGGGACAGGGAGCTTTCTTT.

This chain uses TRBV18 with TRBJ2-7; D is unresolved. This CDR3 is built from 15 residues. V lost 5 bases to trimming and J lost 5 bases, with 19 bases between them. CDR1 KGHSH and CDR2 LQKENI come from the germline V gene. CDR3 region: CASSLRPQVGHEQYF. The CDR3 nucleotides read TGTGCCAGCTCATTAAGGCCCCAGGTCGGCCACGAGCAGTACTTC.

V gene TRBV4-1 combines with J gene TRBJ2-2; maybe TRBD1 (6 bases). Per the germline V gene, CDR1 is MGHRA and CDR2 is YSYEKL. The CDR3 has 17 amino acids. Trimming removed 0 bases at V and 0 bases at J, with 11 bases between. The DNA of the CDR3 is TGCGCCAGCAGCCAAGATTTGGCAGGGGCGAACACCGGGGAGCTGTTTTTT. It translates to CASSQDLAGANTGELFF.

Here the CDR3 reads CASSLVQGGEAFF. The CDR3 nucleotides read TGCGCCAGCAGCTTGGTTCAGGGTGGAGAAGCTTTCTTT. This sequence joins TRBV5-1 and TRBJ1-1; the D gene is possibly TRBD1 (5 bases). Trimming took off 0 bases at V and 8 bases at J, with 11 bases between the two ends. Per germline, CDR1 SGHRS and CDR2 YFSETQ. The CDR3 has 13 amino acids.